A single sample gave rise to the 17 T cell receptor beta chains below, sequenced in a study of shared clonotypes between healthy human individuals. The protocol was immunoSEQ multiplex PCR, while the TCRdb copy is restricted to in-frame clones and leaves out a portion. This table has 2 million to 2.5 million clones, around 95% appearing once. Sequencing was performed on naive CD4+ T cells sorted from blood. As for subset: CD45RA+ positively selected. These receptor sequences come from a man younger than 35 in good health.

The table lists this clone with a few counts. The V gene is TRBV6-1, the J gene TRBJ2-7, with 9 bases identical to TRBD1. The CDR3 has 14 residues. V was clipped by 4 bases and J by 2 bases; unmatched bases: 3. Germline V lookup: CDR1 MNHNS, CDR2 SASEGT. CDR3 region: CASSVYRGPYEQYF. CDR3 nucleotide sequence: TGTGCCAGCAGTGTCTACAGGGGGCCCTACGAGCAGTACTTC.

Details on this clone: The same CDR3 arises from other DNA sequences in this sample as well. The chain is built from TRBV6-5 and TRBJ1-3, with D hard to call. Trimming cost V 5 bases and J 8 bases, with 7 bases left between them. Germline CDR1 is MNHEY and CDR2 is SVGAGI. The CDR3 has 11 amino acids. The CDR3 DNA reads TGTGCCAGCAGTCAAGGTTACACCATATATTTT. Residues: CASSQGYTIYF.

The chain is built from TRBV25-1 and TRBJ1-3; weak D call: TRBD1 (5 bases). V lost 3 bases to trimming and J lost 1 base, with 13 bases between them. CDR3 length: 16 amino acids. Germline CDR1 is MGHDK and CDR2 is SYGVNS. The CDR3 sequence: CASSDPGTSSGNTIYF. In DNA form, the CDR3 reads TGTGCCAGCAGTGACCCAGGGACTTCATCTGGAAACACCATATATTTT.

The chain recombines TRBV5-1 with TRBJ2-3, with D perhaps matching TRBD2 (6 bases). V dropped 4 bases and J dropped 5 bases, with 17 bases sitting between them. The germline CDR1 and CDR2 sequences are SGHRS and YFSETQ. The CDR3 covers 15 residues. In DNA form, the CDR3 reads TGCGCCAGCAGCGTGCGGGGTTTCCAGGGAGATACGCAGTATTTT. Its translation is CASSVRGFQGDTQYF.

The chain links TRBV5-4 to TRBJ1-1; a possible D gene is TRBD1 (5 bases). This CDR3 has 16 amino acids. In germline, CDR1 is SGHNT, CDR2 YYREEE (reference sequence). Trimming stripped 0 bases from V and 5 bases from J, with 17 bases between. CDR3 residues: CASSLAGRVEGTEAFF. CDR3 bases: TGTGCCAGCAGCTTGGCAGGGCGGGTGGAAGGGACTGAAGCTTTCTTT.

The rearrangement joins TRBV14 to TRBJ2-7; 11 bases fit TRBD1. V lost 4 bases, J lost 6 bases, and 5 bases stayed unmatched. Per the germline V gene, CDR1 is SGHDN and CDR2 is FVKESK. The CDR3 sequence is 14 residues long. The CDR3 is CASSPRTGGGEQYF. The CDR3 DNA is TGTGCCAGCAGCCCGCGGACAGGGGGCGGCGAGCAGTACTTC.

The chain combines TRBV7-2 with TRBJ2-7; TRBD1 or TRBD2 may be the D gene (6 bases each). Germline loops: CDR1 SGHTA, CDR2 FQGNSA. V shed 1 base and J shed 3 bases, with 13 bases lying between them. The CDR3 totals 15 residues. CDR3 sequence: CASSLVPGADYEQYF. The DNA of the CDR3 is TGTGCCAGCAGCTTAGTTCCGGGGGCGGACTACGAGCAGTACTTC.

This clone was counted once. The CDR3 protein is CASSSSGTSLETQYF. The CDR3 nucleotides read TGTGCCAGCAGCTCTTCCGGGACTAGCTTGGAGACCCAGTACTTC. This rearrangement joins TRBV7-2 to TRBJ2-5, with 9 bases identical to TRBD2. The length of the CDR3 is 15 residues. From germline, CDR1 is SGHTA and CDR2 FQGNSA. Trimming took 4 bases from V and 5 from J; bases not matched to a gene: 8.

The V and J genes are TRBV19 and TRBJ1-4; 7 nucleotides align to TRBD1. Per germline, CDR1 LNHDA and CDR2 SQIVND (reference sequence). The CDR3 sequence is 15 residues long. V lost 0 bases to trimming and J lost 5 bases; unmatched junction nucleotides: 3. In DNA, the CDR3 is TGTGCCAGTAGTATAGACCCACAGGGGAATGAAAAACTGTTTTTT. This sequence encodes CASSIDPQGNEKLFF.

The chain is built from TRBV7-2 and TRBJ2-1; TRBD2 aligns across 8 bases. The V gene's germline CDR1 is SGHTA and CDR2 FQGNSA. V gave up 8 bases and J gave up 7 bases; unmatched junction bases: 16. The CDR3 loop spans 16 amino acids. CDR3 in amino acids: CASHWGSGILGNEQFF. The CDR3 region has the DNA TGTGCCAGCCACTGGGGTAGCGGGATTTTGGGGAATGAGCAGTTCTTC.

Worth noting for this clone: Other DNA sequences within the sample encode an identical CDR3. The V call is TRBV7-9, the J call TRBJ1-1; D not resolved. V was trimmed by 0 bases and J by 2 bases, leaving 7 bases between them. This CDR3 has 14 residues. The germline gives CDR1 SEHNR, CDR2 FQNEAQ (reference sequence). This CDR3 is CASSLAGLNTEAFF. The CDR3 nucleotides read TGTGCCAGCAGCTTAGCAGGGTTAAACACTGAAGCTTTCTTT. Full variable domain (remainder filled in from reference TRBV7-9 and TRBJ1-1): DTGVSQNPRHKITKRGQNVTFRCDPISEHNRLYWYRQTLGQGPEFLTYFQNEAQLEKSRLLSDRFSAERPKGSFSTLEIQRTEQGDSAMYLCASSLAGLNTEAFFGQGTRLTVV.

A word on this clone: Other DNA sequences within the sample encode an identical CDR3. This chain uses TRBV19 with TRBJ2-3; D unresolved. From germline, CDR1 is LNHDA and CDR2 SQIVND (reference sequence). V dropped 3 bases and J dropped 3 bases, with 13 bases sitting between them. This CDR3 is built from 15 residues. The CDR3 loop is CASSIGGKGTDTQYF. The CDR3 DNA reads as TGTGCCAGTAGTATTGGCGGAAAGGGTACAGATACGCAGTATTTT.

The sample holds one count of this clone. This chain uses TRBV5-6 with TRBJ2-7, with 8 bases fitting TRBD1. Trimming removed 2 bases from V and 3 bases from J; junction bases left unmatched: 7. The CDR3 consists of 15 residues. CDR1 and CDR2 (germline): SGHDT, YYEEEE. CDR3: CASSFGRTGSYEQYF. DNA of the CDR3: TGTGCCAGCAGCTTCGGGCGGACAGGGAGCTACGAGCAGTACTTC.

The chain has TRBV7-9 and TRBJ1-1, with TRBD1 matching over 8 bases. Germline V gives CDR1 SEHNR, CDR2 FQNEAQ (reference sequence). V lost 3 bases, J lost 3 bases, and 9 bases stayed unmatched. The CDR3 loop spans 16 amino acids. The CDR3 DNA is TGTGCCAGCAGCTTTTCCCAGGGGGCAGGGGACACTGAAGCTTTCTTT. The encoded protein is CASSFSQGAGDTEAFF. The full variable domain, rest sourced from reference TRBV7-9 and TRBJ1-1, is DTGVSQNPRHKITKRGQNVTFRCDPISEHNRLYWYRQTLGQGPEFLTYFQNEAQLEKSRLLSDRFSAERPKGSFSTLEIQRTEQGDSAMYLCASSFSQGAGDTEAFFGQGTRLTVV.

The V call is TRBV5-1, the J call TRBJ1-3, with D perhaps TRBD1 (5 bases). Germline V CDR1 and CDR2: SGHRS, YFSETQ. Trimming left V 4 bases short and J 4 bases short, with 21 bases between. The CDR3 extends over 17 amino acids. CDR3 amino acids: CASSHGRGLSTGNTIYF. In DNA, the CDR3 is TGCGCCAGCAGCCATGGACGGGGCCTAAGTACAGGAAACACCATATATTTT. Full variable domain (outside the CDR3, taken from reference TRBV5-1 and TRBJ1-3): KAGVTQTPRYLIKTRGQQVTLSCSPISGHRSVSWYQQTPGQGLQFLFEYFSETQRNKGNFPGRFSGRQFSNSRSEMNVSTLELGDSALYLCASSHGRGLSTGNTIYFGEGSWLTVV.

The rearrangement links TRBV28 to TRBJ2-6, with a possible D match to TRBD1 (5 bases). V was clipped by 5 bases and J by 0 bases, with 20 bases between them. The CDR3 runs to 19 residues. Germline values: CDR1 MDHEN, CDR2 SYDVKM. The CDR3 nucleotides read TGTGCCAGCAGTGGGGCCCCCGCTCAACCGAGCTCTGGGGCCAACGTCCTGACTTTC. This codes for CASSGAPAQPSSGANVLTF.

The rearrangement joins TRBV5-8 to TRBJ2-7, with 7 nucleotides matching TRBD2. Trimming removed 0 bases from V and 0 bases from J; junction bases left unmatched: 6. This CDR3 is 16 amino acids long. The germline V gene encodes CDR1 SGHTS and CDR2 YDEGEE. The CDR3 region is CASSLVGRESSYEQYF. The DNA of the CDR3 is TGTGCCAGCAGCTTGGTCGGGCGGGAGAGCTCCTACGAGCAGTACTTC.